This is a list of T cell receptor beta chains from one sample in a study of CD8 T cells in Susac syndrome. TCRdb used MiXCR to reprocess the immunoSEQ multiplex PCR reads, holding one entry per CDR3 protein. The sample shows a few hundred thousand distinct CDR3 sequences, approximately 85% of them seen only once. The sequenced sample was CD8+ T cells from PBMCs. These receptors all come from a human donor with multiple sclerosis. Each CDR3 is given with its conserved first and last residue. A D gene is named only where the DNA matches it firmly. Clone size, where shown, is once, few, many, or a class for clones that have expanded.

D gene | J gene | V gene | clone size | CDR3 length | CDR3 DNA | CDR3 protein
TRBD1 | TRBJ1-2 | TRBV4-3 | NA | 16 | TGCGCCAGCAGCCAAGACAGGGGGGGCAGGGGCTATGGCTACACCTTC | CASSQDRGGRGYGYTF
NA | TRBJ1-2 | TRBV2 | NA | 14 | TGTGCCAGCAGCGAGAACTTGATCCTTCGCGGCTACACCTTC | CASSENLILRGYTF
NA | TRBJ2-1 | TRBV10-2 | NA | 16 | TGCGCCAGCAGTGACTCGGAGCTAGTATTGGGGAATGAGCAGTTCTTC | CASSDSELVLGNEQFF
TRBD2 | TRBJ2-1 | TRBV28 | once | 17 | TGTGCCAGCAGTCCGGGGACTAGCGGGAGCCCCTACAATGAGCAGTTCTTC | CASSPGTSGSPYNEQFF
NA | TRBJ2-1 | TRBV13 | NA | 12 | TGTGCCAGCAGCTTCACCCGGAGTGAGCAGTTCTTC | CASSFTRSEQFF
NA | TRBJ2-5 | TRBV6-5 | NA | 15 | TGTGCCAGCAGTTACTGGGAGGGGGCTGGGGAGACCCAGTACTTC | CASSYWEGAGETQYF
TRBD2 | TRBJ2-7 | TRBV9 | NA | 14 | TGTGCCAGCAGCGCAGCTAGCGGGAGCTACGAGCAGTACTTC | CASSAASGSYEQYF
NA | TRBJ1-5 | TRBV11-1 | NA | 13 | TGTGCCAGCAGCTTAAAGGATAATCAGCCCCAGCATTTT | CASSLKDNQPQHF
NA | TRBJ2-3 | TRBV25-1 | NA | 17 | TGTGCCAGCAGTGACCGGTGGCGGGACAGCAGCACAGATACGCAGTATTTT | CASSDRWRDSSTDTQYF
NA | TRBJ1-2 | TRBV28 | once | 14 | TGTGCCAGCAGTAAAAGAGGGTTCGACTATGGCTACACCTTC | CASSKRGFDYGYTF
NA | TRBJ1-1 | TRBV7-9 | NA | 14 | TGTGCCAGCAACGTACAGAGACCGAACACTGAAGCTTTCTTT | CASNVQRPNTEAFF
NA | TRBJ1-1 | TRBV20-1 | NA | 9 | TGCAGAGCTAAGTCTAAAGCTTTCTTT | CRAKSKAFF
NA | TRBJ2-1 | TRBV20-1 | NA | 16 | TGCAGTGCTTCCTCGGACAAGCGCGTTTCCTACAATGAGCAGTTCTTC | CSASSDKRVSYNEQFF
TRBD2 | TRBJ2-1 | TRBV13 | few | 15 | TGTGCCAGCAGCTTAGCACTAGCGGACTACAATGAGCAGTTCTTC | CASSLALADYNEQFF
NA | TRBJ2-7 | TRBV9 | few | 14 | TGTGCCAGCAGCGTAGGGGACTCCTCCTACGAGCAGTACTTC | CASSVGDSSYEQYF
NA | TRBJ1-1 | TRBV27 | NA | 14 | TGTGCCACAAGGGGAACCTCCATGAACACTGAAGCTTTCTTT | CATRGTSMNTEAFF
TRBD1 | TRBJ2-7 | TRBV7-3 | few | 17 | TGTGCCAGCAGTCAAGGGACAGGGGGTTACACATCCTACGAGCAGTACTTC | CASSQGTGGYTSYEQYF
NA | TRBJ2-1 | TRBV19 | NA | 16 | TGTGCCAGTAGTATAAGTCTTCTGAGCTCCTACAATGAGCAGTTCTTC | CASSISLLSSYNEQFF
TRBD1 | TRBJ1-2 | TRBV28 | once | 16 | TGTGCCAGCAGTTTGCCCCAGGGGGCCGACCTGTATGGCTACACCTTC | CASSLPQGADLYGYTF
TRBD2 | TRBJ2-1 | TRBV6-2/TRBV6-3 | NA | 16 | TGTGCCAGCAGTCTCCTGGCGGGAGTACCCTACAATGAGCAGTTCTTC | CASSLLAGVPYNEQFF
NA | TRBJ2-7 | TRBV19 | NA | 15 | TGTGCCAGTAGTATAGGTCCCTCCTGGGGTAACGAGCAGTACTTC | CASSIGPSWGNEQYF
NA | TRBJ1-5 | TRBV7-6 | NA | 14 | TGTGCCAGCAGTCCGGGGGAGGGCAATCAGCCCCAGCATTTT | CASSPGEGNQPQHF
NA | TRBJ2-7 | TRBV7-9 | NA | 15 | TGTGCCAGCAGCTCCACTGGGAAGCAAGACTACGAGCAGTACTTC | CASSSTGKQDYEQYF
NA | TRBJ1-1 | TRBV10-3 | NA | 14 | TGTGCCATCAGGGAAACAGGGTCCAACACTGAAGCTTTCTTT | CAIRETGSNTEAFF
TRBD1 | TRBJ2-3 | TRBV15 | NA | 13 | TGTGCCACCAGCGACAGGGGGAAAGATACGCAGTATTTT | CATSDRGKDTQYF
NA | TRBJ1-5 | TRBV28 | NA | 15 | TGTGCCAGCAGCTACGGGGGTTTTAGCAATCAGCCCCAGCATTTT | CASSYGGFSNQPQHF
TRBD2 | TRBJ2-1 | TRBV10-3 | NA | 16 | TGTGCCATCAGCGGGGGACTAGCGGGAGGTGGAAATGAGCAGTTCTTC | CAISGGLAGGGNEQFF
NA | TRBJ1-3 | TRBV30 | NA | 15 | TGTGCCTGGAGGACAGGTCTCTTCCCTGGAAACACCATATATTTT | CAWRTGLFPGNTIYF